This entry lists 11 T cell receptor beta chains sequenced from one sample in a study of blood T cell repertoires in COVID-19 (dated by TCRdb to 2018 to 2020). The library was obtained by the immunoSEQ multiplex PCR assay. Held by TCRdb, this immuneACCESS table contains in-frame sequences only and omits some clones. Under half of the omission traces to an unresolved V gene where checked; the cause of the rest is unknown. The sample data list about 310,000 clones, and around nine tenths of these were observed just once. Over 9% of the sample belongs to the ten largest clones. Sequenced sample: PBMCs or T cells enriched from blood (not recorded which). The receptors stem from a woman between 25 and 40 years old who had recovered from COVID-19.

The chain is built from TRBV9 and TRBJ1-2, with TRBD1 as a possible D gene (6 bases). The V gene's germline CDR1 is SGDLS and CDR2 YYNGEE. The CDR3 contains 15 residues. The germline V and J ends were trimmed by 4 bases and 4 bases, with 17 bases remaining between them. CDR3 nucleotides: TGTGCCAGCAGCCCGACCTTGACAGGCCTCTATGGCTACACCTTC. Translating it yields CASSPTLTGLYGYTF.

This clone was recorded once. The V gene is TRBV18, the J gene TRBJ1-6, with TRBD1 matching 7 bases. Germline CDR1 and CDR2: KGHSH and LQKENI. This CDR3 is 15 amino acids long. V lost 3 bases and J lost 10; bases outside the gene matches: 9. CDR3 nucleotide sequence: TGTGCCAGCTCACCCTACAGGGGTGAACTATCACCCCTCCACTTT. Translating it yields CASSPYRGELSPLHF.

This chain joins TRBV24-1 and TRBJ2-3; 8 nucleotides align to TRBD2. The junction had 6 bases not matched to a gene; V was cut back by 2 bases and J by 9 bases. CDR1 is KGHDR, CDR2 SFDVKD, per germline. CDR3 size: 14 residues. CDR3 sequence (DNA): TGTGCCACCAGTGATTCGGGAGGGGAGCGCACGCAGTATTTT. Protein product: CATSDSGGERTQYF.

This clone was detected once. The chain has TRBV27 and TRBJ2-6; 9 nucleotides agree with TRBD1. Germline trimming cut 5 bases from V and 0 bases from J; bases unmatched to any gene: 11. Germline V lookup: CDR1 MNHEY, CDR2 SMNVEV (reference sequence). CDR3 length: 19 residues. CDR3 loop: CASSLLRDREISGANVLTF. DNA of the CDR3: TGTGCCAGCAGTCTTCTCCGGGACAGGGAAATCTCTGGGGCCAACGTCCTGACTTTC.

This sequence joins TRBV5-5 and TRBJ1-1, with D maybe TRBD1 (5 bases). The CDR3 is 14 residues long. The V and J ends lost 4 bases and 5 bases respectively, with 15 bases between them. Germline V gene lookup returns CDR1 SGHKS and CDR2 YYEKEE (reference sequence). The CDR3 reads CASSIPTGGTEAFF. Written as DNA, the CDR3 is TGTGCCAGCAGCATACCCACAGGTGGGACTGAAGCTTTCTTT. The full variable domain, completed using reference TRBV5-5 and TRBJ1-1, is DAGVTQSPTHLIKTRGQQVTLRCSPISGHKSVSWYQQVLGQGPQFIFQYYEKEERGRGNFPDRFSARQFPNYSSELNVNALLLGDSALYLCASSIPTGGTEAFFGQGTRLTVV.

The J gene is TRBJ2-1, the V gene TRBV24-1; TRBD2 matches at 14 bases. Germline assignment: CDR1 KGHDR and CDR2 SFDVKD. The CDR3 has 16 residues. The J segment lost 7 bases and the V segment lost 4 bases, leaving 5 bases of the junction unmatched. CDR3: CATSDPTSGRGNEQFF. The CDR3 coding sequence is TGTGCCACCAGTGACCCGACTAGCGGGAGGGGTAATGAGCAGTTCTTC.

V is TRBV20-1 and J is TRBJ1-1; D not resolved. Per the germline V gene, CDR1 is DFQATT and CDR2 is SNEGSKA (reference sequence). Between the trimmed V and J ends, which lost 4 bases and 9 bases, there was a span of 9 bases. CDR3 size: 10 residues. CDR3 in DNA: TGCAGTGCTACCAGGCCGCAAGCTTTCTTT. Residues: CSATRPQAFF.

Concerning this clone: The same CDR3 arises from other DNA sequences in this sample as well. The rearrangement uses TRBV5-6 and TRBJ1-6; 9 bases match TRBD1. The CDR3 runs 16 residues. Per the germline V gene, CDR1 is SGHDT and CDR2 is YYEEEE. V lost 2 bases and J lost 6; bases outside the gene matches: 6. DNA of the CDR3: TGTGCCAGCAGCTTTGGGCTGGGACAGGGTAATTCACCCCTCCACTTT. Its translation is CASSFGLGQGNSPLHF.

The chain joins TRBV5-1 to TRBJ2-5; TRBD2 matches at 11 bases. The CDR3 sequence is 15 residues long. Germline-derived CDR1 and CDR2 are SGHRS and YFSETQ. With V trimmed by 4 bases and J by 5 bases, 7 bases remained unmatched. The CDR3 region has the DNA TGCGCCAGCAGCACTGGGACTAGCGGTATGGAGACCCAGTACTTC. This gives the protein CASSTGTSGMETQYF. The entire variable domain, with the rest obtained from reference TRBV5-1 and TRBJ2-5, is as follows: KAGVTQTPRYLIKTRGQQVTLSCSPISGHRSVSWYQQTPGQGLQFLFEYFSETQRNKGNFPGRFSGRQFSNSRSEMNVSTLELGDSALYLCASSTGTSGMETQYFGPGTRLLVL.

This chain uses TRBV12-3 or TRBV12-4 with TRBJ1-3, with D unclear. Trimming cost V 7 bases and J 7 bases, with 8 bases left between them. This CDR3 is 11 amino acids long. CDR3: CASTPRNTIYF. The CDR3 nucleotides are TGTGCCAGCACCCCCCGGAACACCATATATTTT.

This clone was observed once. The chain couples TRBV29-1 to TRBJ1-2; no clear D gene. Trimming left V 7 bases short and J 0 bases short, with 9 bases between. This CDR3 has 12 amino acids. Germline V gene lookup returns CDR1 SQVTM and CDR2 ANQGSEA. DNA for the CDR3: TGCAGCGGACTCAATACTAACTATGGCTACACCTTC. This codes for CSGLNTNYGYTF. Full variable domain (rest looked up from reference TRBV29-1 and TRBJ1-2): SAVISQKPSRDICQRGTSLTIQCQVDSQVTMMFWYRQQPGQSLTLIATANQGSEATYESGFVIDKFPISRPNLTFSTLTVSNMSPEDSSIYLCSGLNTNYGYTFGSGTRLTVV.